The 3 T cell receptor beta chains in this list originate from one sample, sequenced in a study of cytomegalovirus exposure and HLA in healthy donors. This PCR relied on a set of 60 Vbeta primers and 13 Jbeta primers. Clones were read by immunoSEQ multiplex PCR, and TCRdb kept only the in-frame ones, dropping some. The repertoire holds approximately 140,000 clones, with 80% as singletons. The sample comprised PBMCs. The receptors were sampled from a man aged 40-50 years in good health and CMV-seropositive.

The chain joins TRBV28 to TRBJ1-1, with no clear D. Trimming removed 1 base from V and 5 bases from J, with 11 bases in between. CDR1 is MDHEN and CDR2 is SYDVKM in the germline V gene. This CDR3 region has 14 residues. The CDR3 coding sequence is TGTGCCAGCAGTTTATTTTCCGGAGGGACTGAAGCTTTCTTT. Translation: CASSLFSGGTEAFF.

V usage is TRBV10-2 and J usage is TRBJ2-3; TRBD1 matches at 9 bases. After removal of 8 bases from V and 3 bases from J, the junction contained 6 bases not matched to a gene. Germline V gene sequence: CDR1 WSHSY, CDR2 SAAADI. The CDR3 covers 14 residues. CDR3 nucleotides: TGCGCCAGCCGCCGGACAGGGGTGACAGATACGCAGTATTTT. Its translation is CASRRTGVTDTQYF.

CDR3 residues: CASSEGLAGDSYNEQFF. Here the CDR3 DNA reads TGTGCCAGCAGCGAGGGACTAGCGGGGGACTCCTACAATGAGCAGTTCTTC. The rearrangement uses TRBV7-9 and TRBJ2-1, with 14 bases fitting TRBD2. The CDR3 length is 17 residues. J was trimmed by 0 bases and V by 5 bases; bases with no gene match: 3. Germline CDR1 is SEHNR and CDR2 is FQNEAQ (reference sequence).